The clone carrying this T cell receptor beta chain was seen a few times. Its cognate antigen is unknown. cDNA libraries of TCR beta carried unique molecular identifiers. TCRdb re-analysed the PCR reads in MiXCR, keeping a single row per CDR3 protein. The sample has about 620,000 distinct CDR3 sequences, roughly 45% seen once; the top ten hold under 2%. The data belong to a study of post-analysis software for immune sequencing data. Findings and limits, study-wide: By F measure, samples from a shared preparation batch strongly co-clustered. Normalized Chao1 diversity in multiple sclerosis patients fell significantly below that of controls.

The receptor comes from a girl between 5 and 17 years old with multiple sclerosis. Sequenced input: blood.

CDR3 nucleotides: TGCAGTGCTAAGGGCGGGACCTCCTACAATGAGCAGTTCTTC. Protein: CSAKGGTSYNEQFF. This chain connects TRBV20-1 to TRBJ2-1; weak D call: TRBD2 (6 bases). Trimming removed 4 bases at V and 0 bases at J, with 10 bases between. The CDR3 is 14 amino acids. Germline V lookup: CDR1 DFQATT, CDR2 SNEGSKA (reference sequence).